This T cell receptor (beta chain) was captured in a study of blood T cells in healthy people across ages. Background on the study: Template switching captured about one barcoded beta molecule per two T cells.

Through a sample-barcoded 5' primer and a J-beta primer mix, a second PCR was run for roughly 6 to 12 cycles. Any given sample supplied a minimum of 2.5 million CDR3-containing paired-end reads. TCRdb passed the 5' RACE reads through MiXCR, listing each CDR3 protein once. The sample lists some 1,500,000 distinct CDR3 sequences, approximately 43% seen once, with about 4% in the top ten. The CDR3 runs to 13 residues. CDR1 and CDR2 from the germline V gene are DFQATT and SNEGSKA (reference sequence). This clonotype showed up just once. The sample comprised blood. The sequence was obtained from a woman aged 18-29 years in good health. The chain uses TRBV20-1 and TRBJ2-5; D possibly corresponds to TRBD2 (5 bases). The end of the DNA aligns better with TRBJ2-1, so the J call may be wrong. The CDR3 here is CSAMDDYQETQFF. The CDR3 coding sequence is TGCAGTGCTATGGACGACTACCAAGAGACCCAGTTCTTC.